This T cell receptor (beta chain) derives from a study of blood T cell repertoires in COVID-19. The CDR3 totals 13 residues. The V end lost 9 bases, the J end lost 1 base, and 12 bases lay between the germline ends. CDR1 and CDR2 (germline): SNHLY, FYNNEI. As handled by the study authors: Researchers report that nucleated cell counts were estimated from reference gene primer amplification. Sequencing was performed with immunoSEQ multiplex PCR; in TCRdb, only in-frame clones are kept and a portion is missing. The D gene and trimming were derived from the DNA, and the V and J assignments and clone size from that table. The sample yields more than 70,000 clones, 86% seen once.

The chain carries TRBV2 and TRBJ1-1, with D unresolved. The sequence was obtained from a woman older than 75 in a cohort sampled during active or convalescent COVID-19. Source material: peripheral blood. The CDR3 sequence: CASQRSGNTEAFF. The CDR3 region has the DNA TGTGCCAGTCAACGATCCGGGAACACTGAAGCTTTCTTT. The full variable domain, completed using reference TRBV2 and TRBJ1-1, is EPEVTQTPSHQVTQMGQEVILRCVPISNHLYFYWYRQILGQKVEFLVSFYNNEISEKSEIFDDQFSVERPDGSNFTLKIRSTKLEDSAMYFCASQRSGNTEAFFGQGTRLTVV.